One sample yielded the 17 T cell receptor beta chains listed below, sequenced in a study of read filtering for tumor transcriptome and immune sequencing. The library was built from around 0.4 ug RNA with molecular barcoded adaptors for alpha/delta and beta/gamma chains. MiXCR was run by TCRdb on the reads, yielding one entry per CDR3 protein. The sample has some 140,000 distinct CDR3 sequences, 13% seen once. The sequencing input was a population of CD138-negative cells sorted from bone marrow. The receptor set was obtained from a donor aged 40 or over with multiple myeloma.

This chain joins TRBV20-1 and TRBJ2-1; the match to TRBD1 covers 8 bases. The junction had 7 bases not matched to a gene; V was cut back by 0 bases and J by 9 bases. Germline CDR1 reads DFQATT; CDR2 reads SNEGSKA (reference sequence). The CDR3 consists of 14 residues. DNA of the CDR3: TGCAGTGCTAGAGACCCCAGGGGGCGAGGTGAGCAGTTCTTC. It is translated as CSARDPRGRGEQFF.

In this sample, this clonotype turned up many times. J is TRBJ2-3 and V is TRBV12-3 or TRBV12-4, with TRBD2 matching over 12 bases. V shed 6 bases and J 5 bases; nucleotides not matched to a gene: 3. The CDR3 totals 14 residues. CDR3 coding DNA: TGTGCCAGCAGCCGACTAGCGGGAGAAGATACGCAGTATTTT. It translates to CASSRLAGEDTQYF.

This clonotype came up a few times. The gene calls are TRBV9 and TRBJ2-5; 7 bases line up with TRBD1. The CDR3 is 15 residues long. Germline V gene lookup returns CDR1 SGDLS and CDR2 YYNGEE. The trim removed 0 bases at V and 3 bases at J, leaving 5 bases unmatched. CDR3 sequence reads: CASSVGPDREETQYF. Written as DNA, the CDR3 is TGTGCCAGCAGCGTAGGCCCAGACAGGGAAGAGACCCAGTACTTC. Full variable domain (outside the CDR3, taken from reference TRBV9 and TRBJ2-5): DSGVTQTPKHLITATGQRVTLRCSPRSGDLSVYWYQQSLDQGLQFLIQYYNGEERAKGNILERFSAQQFPDLHSELNLSSLELGDSALYFCASSVGPDREETQYFGPGTRLLVL.

This clonotype showed up many times. V and J are TRBV10-3 and TRBJ1-3, with D unclear. The CDR3 covers 15 residues. Trimming removed 7 bases at V and 4 bases at J, with 17 bases between. Germline V gene data show CDR1 as ENHRY and CDR2 as SYGVKD. The chain's CDR3 is CAITVDPSLGNTIYF. Here the CDR3 DNA reads TGTGCCATCACCGTGGACCCGTCTCTGGGAAACACCATATATTTT.

This clonotype was seen ten or more times. This chain uses TRBV11-2 with TRBJ2-1; D gene ambiguous. The CDR3 sequence is 15 residues long. The V and J ends lost 1 base and 0 bases respectively, with 7 bases between them. Germline V gene lookup returns CDR1 SGHAT and CDR2 FQNNGV. This CDR3 is CASSLAGNSYNEQFF. For the CDR3, the DNA is TGTGCCAGCAGCTTAGCTGGGAACTCCTACAATGAGCAGTTCTTC.

This clonotype occurred many times. The J gene is TRBJ2-3, the V gene TRBV5-5; weak D call: TRBD1 (7 bases). The CDR3 runs to 17 residues. Germline V gene lookup returns CDR1 SGHKS and CDR2 YYEKEE (reference sequence). Trimming cost V 3 bases and J 1 base, with 18 bases left between them. The CDR3 reads CASSSSEGGLRTDTQYF. The CDR3 nucleotides read TGTGCCAGCAGCTCTAGCGAAGGGGGCCTGCGCACAGATACGCAGTATTTT.

Ten or more counts support this clonotype. V is TRBV30 and J is TRBJ1-1; D gene unclear. The CDR3 length is 14 residues. V lost 1 base and J lost 1, with 10 bases in between. Germline V gene sequence: CDR1 GTSNPN, CDR2 SVGIG (reference sequence). The CDR3 protein is CAWSALGENTEAFF. CDR3 in DNA: TGTGCCTGGAGTGCCCTCGGGGAGAACACTGAAGCTTTCTTT.

This clonotype was counted ten times or more. DNA for the CDR3: TGTGCCAGCAGCGTTGCCGTCCCTGAAGCTTTCTTT. Amino acids: CASSVAVPEAFF. The chain couples TRBV5-8 to TRBJ1-1; D remains ambiguous. The CDR3 consists of 12 residues. Germline V gene lookup returns CDR1 SGHTS and CDR2 YDEGEE. Trimming stripped 4 bases from V and 6 bases from J, with 10 bases between.

At least ten counts were recorded for this clonotype. This chain links TRBV5-6 with TRBJ2-7; D unclear. Trimming took off 1 base at V and 0 bases at J, with 5 bases between the two ends. The CDR3 has 13 amino acids. Germline assignment: CDR1 SGHDT and CDR2 YYEEEE. The CDR3 sequence: CASSLWGSYEQYF. The CDR3 bases are TGTGCCAGCAGCTTGTGGGGCTCCTACGAGCAGTACTTC. The full variable domain, in which reference TRBV5-6 and TRBJ2-7 provide the parts outside the CDR3, is DAGVTQSPTHLIKTRGQQVTLRCSPKSGHDTVSWYQQALGQGPQFIFQYYEEEERQRGNFPDRFSGHQFPNYSSELNVNALLLGDSALYLCASSLWGSYEQYFGPGTRLTVT.

This clonotype has a count of ten or more. The V gene is TRBV6-5, the J gene TRBJ2-2, with D possibly TRBD2 on 5 matching bases. The V end lost 5 bases, the J end lost 6 bases, and 10 bases lay between the germline ends. The CDR3 extends over 13 amino acids. Per germline, CDR1 MNHEY and CDR2 SVGAGI. CDR3 region: CASSQDGAGELFF. DNA for the CDR3: TGTGCCAGCAGTCAAGACGGGGCCGGGGAGCTGTTTTTT.

In its sample, this clonotype was seen many times. CDR3: CSVEEKRGQLFF. The DNA of the CDR3 is TGCAGCGTTGAAGAGAAGAGGGGCCAACTGTTTTTT. The genes are TRBV29-1 and TRBJ1-4; weak D call: TRBD1 (5 bases). V was pared by 0 bases and J by 12 bases, with 11 bases between. Germline loops: CDR1 SQVTM, CDR2 ANQGSEA. This CDR3 is 12 amino acids long.

There are many counts of this clonotype. The CDR3 nucleotides read TGCGCCAGCAGCCAGGGGACAGGGGGCGCCTACAATGAGCAGTTCTTC. This encodes CASSQGTGGAYNEQFF. V and J are TRBV4-3 and TRBJ2-1; 12 bases line up with TRBD1. V lost 3 bases, J lost 2 bases, and 2 bases stayed unmatched. CDR1 and CDR2 from the germline V gene are LGHNA and YSLEER. This CDR3 contains 16 residues.

In its sample, this clonotype was seen many times. The chain is built from TRBV5-1 and TRBJ1-5; D perhaps matches TRBD1 (5 bases). Deletions cut 1 base from V and 5 bases from J, with 10 bases between. From germline, CDR1 is SGHRS and CDR2 YFSETQ. The CDR3 covers 14 residues. CDR3: CASSLTGGDQPQHF. CDR3 DNA: TGCGCCAGCAGCTTGACAGGAGGGGATCAGCCCCAGCATTTT. The full variable domain, with the rest looked up from reference TRBV5-1 and TRBJ1-5, is KAGVTQTPRYLIKTRGQQVTLSCSPISGHRSVSWYQQTPGQGLQFLFEYFSETQRNKGNFPGRFSGRQFSNSRSEMNVSTLELGDSALYLCASSLTGGDQPQHFGDGTRLSIL.

The sample holds many counts of this clonotype. This chain connects TRBV24-1 to TRBJ2-1; D is perhaps TRBD1 (5 bases). The germline V gene encodes CDR1 KGHDR and CDR2 SFDVKD. The CDR3 contains 14 residues. The V end was cut by 1 base, the J end by 8 bases, with 11 bases between. CDR3 DNA: TGTGCCACCAGTGATTTCCAGGGTACCGATGAGCAGTTCTTC. This translates into CATSDFQGTDEQFF.

This clonotype was counted between two and nine times. This may come from a read error, since a much larger clone is one base off. The chain joins TRBV19 to TRBJ1-1; 7 nucleotides agree with TRBD1. Per germline, CDR1 LNHDA and CDR2 SQIVND (reference sequence). The CDR3 sequence is 12 residues long. CDR3 DNA sequence: TGTACCAGTAGTATAGGGACAGAGGAAGCTTTCTTT. Protein sequence: CTSSIGTEEAFF.

This clonotype occurred a few times. V is TRBV6-2 or TRBV6-3 and J is TRBJ1-5, with unresolved D. There are 15 residues in the CDR3. V lost 4 bases to trimming and J lost 1 base, with 11 bases between them. The germline V gene has CDR1 MNHEY and CDR2 SVGEGT. The CDR3 coding sequence is TGTGCCAGCAGTTTCATGCTGGGGAGCAATCAGCCCCAGCATTTT. It encodes CASSFMLGSNQPQHF.

This clonotype was seen only once. A much more abundant neighbour one base away suggests this may be a read error. Because the CDR3 is missing its conserved closing phenylalanine or tryptophan, this is likely a read error. The J gene is TRBJ2-3, the V gene TRBV27; TRBD2 is a possible D gene (5 bases). The V end lost 7 bases, the J end lost 4 bases, and 18 bases lay between the germline ends. CDR3 length equals 15 residues. CDR1 and CDR2 from the germline V gene are MNHEY and SMNVEV (reference sequence). For the CDR3, the DNA is TGTGCCAGCAAGGACTCACCCCAAAGCGCAGATACGCAGTATTAT. Protein product: CASKDSPQSADTQYY.